The 6 T cell receptor beta chains given below trace back to one sample, sequenced in a study of cytomegalovirus exposure and HLA in healthy donors. This PCR relied on a set of 60 Vbeta primers and 13 Jbeta primers. Measured with immunoSEQ multiplex PCR; TCRdb has only the in-frame clones, and not every one. This table has 60,000 to 75,000 clones, about 70% appearing once. Specimen: PBMCs. Every receptor here comes from a woman aged 30 to 39 in good health and CMV-seropositive.

This sequence joins TRBV7-8 and TRBJ1-1; D gene ambiguous. The CDR3 consists of 14 residues. Trimming cost V 1 base and J 1 base, with 7 bases left between them. Germline V gives CDR1 SGHVS, CDR2 FQNEAQ. This chain's CDR3 is CASSLVGENTEAFF. DNA of the CDR3: TGTGCCAGCAGCTTAGTCGGGGAGAACACTGAAGCTTTCTTT.

The chain combines TRBV5-4 with TRBJ2-7; 13 bases are a match to TRBD2. Trimming cost V 4 bases and J 5 bases; bases outside gene matches: 3. CDR1 is SGHNT and CDR2 is YYREEE in the germline V gene (reference sequence). The CDR3 contains 14 residues. This CDR3 reads CASSPGTSGNEQYF. The CDR3 coding sequence is TGTGCCAGCAGCCCAGGGACTAGCGGGAACGAGCAGTACTTC.

The gene calls are TRBV30 and TRBJ1-2; tentatively, D is TRBD1 (6 bases). Trimming took off 3 bases at V and 8 bases at J, with 16 bases between the two ends. The CDR3 is 13 amino acids. The germline V gene encodes CDR1 GTSNPN and CDR2 SVGIG (reference sequence). Written as DNA, the CDR3 is TGTGCCTGGAGAACACAGGGATTCGGAGGCTACACCTTC. Protein sequence: CAWRTQGFGGYTF.

The chain joins TRBV6-1 to TRBJ2-7; 11 positions agree with TRBD2. V lost 6 bases to trimming and J lost 5 bases; unmatched junction nucleotides: 6. Germline V CDR1 and CDR2: MNHNS, SASEGT. CDR3 size: 14 residues. CDR3 DNA: TGTGCCAGCAGCCAAGGACTAGCGGGTAACGAGCAGTACTTC. It encodes CASSQGLAGNEQYF.

This clone was detected once. This chain uses TRBV5-4 with TRBJ2-1; 7 nucleotides agree with TRBD2. Germline CDR1 and CDR2: SGHNT and YYREEE (reference sequence). CDR3 length: 15 residues. V shed 0 bases, J shed 0 bases, and the junction held 0 bases outside the gene matches. In DNA, the CDR3 is TGTGCCAGCAGCTTGGGCGGGAGCTCCTACAATGAGCAGTTCTTC. Its protein is CASSLGGSSYNEQFF.

This clone was recorded once. V gene TRBV30 combines with J gene TRBJ2-5; D is unclear. V lost 2 bases to trimming and J lost 4 bases, with 11 bases between them. This CDR3 region has 13 residues. The germline CDR1 and CDR2 sequences are GTSNPN and SVGIG (reference sequence). CDR3 nucleotides: TGTGCCTGGAGTTCTAGACTTTTAGAGACCCAGTACTTC. Translation gives CAWSSRLLETQYF.